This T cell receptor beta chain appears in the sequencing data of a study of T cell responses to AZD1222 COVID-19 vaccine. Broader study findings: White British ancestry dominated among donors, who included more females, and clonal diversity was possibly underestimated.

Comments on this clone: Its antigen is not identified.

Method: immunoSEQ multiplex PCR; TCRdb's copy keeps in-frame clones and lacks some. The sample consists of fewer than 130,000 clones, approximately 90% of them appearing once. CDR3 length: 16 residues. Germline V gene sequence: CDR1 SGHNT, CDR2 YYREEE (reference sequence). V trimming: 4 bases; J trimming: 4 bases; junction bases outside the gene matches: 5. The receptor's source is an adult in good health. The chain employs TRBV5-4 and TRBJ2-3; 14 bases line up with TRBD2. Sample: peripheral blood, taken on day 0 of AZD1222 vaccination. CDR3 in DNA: TGTGCCAGCAGCACGGGACTAGCGGGGGAGGCAGATACGCAGTATTTT. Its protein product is CASSTGLAGEADTQYF.